A selection of T cell receptor beta chains follows, all from one sample in a study of blood T cell repertoires in COVID-19. Assay used: immunoSEQ multiplex PCR; TCRdb lists only in-frame clones, some missing. The repertoire holds about 78,000 clones, with about nine tenths as singletons. Sequenced sample: peripheral blood. These receptors all stem from a man aged 50 or older with active or convalescent COVID-19. Both conserved end residues are part of each CDR3. Fields, in order: V gene, D gene, J gene, clone size, CDR3 DNA, CDR3 protein. A D gene is named only where the DNA matches it firmly. Clone size is stated in some rows and not others, as once, few, many or a class when expanded.

>TRBV30|-|TRBJ1-1|-
TGTGCCTGGAGTGTCGGGGGGCTTAGCACTGAAGCTTTCTTT
CAWSVGGLSTEAFF
>TRBV9|TRBD2|TRBJ2-2|-
TGTGCCAGCAGCGTGGGACTAGCGGGGGGCACCGGGGAGCTGTTTTTT
CASSVGLAGGTGELFF
>TRBV5-1|TRBD1|TRBJ1-3|-
TGCGCCAGCAGCTTGGACAGGGGGAGTGGAAACACCATATATTTT
CASSLDRGSGNTIYF
>TRBV11-2|TRBD2|TRBJ2-7|once
TGTGCCAGCAGCTTCGCGGCGGGGGGGTACGAGCAGTACTTC
CASSFAAGGYEQYF
>TRBV7-9|-|TRBJ2-2|-
TGTGCACTATCCGGGGAGCTGTTTTTT
CALSGELFF
>TRBV2|TRBD2|TRBJ2-3|-
TGTGCCAGCAGTCCGGGGGGGCCATCCGCAGATACGCAGTATTTT
CASSPGGPSADTQYF
>TRBV3-1/TRBV3-2|TRBD2|TRBJ2-3|-
TGTGCCAGCAGCCAGACTAGCGGGGGCGGGTATACGCAGTATTTT
CASSQTSGGGYTQYF
>TRBV20-1|TRBD1|TRBJ1-1|-
TGCAGTGCTAGTCGGAACAGGGGTAACACTGAAGCTTTCTTT
CSASRNRGNTEAFF
>TRBV15|-|TRBJ2-3|-
TGTGCCACCAGCAGAGATCGGGGTATAGGGGATACGCAGTATTTT
CATSRDRGIGDTQYF
>TRBV15|TRBD1|TRBJ2-5|-
TGTGCCACCAGCAGGGACAGGGCTCAAGAGACCCAGTACTTC
CATSRDRAQETQYF
>TRBV7-2|-|TRBJ1-1|once
TGTGCCAGCAGCTTTAGCGGGGGGGGAGTGGACACTGAAGCTTTCTTT
CASSFSGGGVDTEAFF
>TRBV28|-|TRBJ1-1|-
TGTGCCAGCACCCCGAGAGGGGAGGCCACTGAAGCTTTCTTT
CASTPRGEATEAFF
>TRBV15|TRBD1|TRBJ1-1|-
TGTGCCACCAGCAGAGATCCAGGGGGGAACACTGAAGCTTTCTTT
CATSRDPGGNTEAFF
>TRBV2|-|TRBJ2-1|-
TGTGCCAGCAGTGAAGACAGCTACAATGAGCAGTTCTTC
CASSEDSYNEQFF
>TRBV7-9|-|TRBJ2-2|-
TGTGCCAGCAGCTTAGGGGCCTCGAACACCGGGGAGCTGTTTTTT
CASSLGASNTGELFF
>TRBV28|-|TRBJ1-4|once
TGTGCCACGCAAAGCGGGAATGAAAAACTGTTTTTT
CATQSGNEKLFF
>TRBV7-9|TRBD2|TRBJ2-5|-
TGTGCCAGCAGCGCACTAGCGGGGGGCCTCGAGACCCAGTACTTC
CASSALAGGLETQYF
>TRBV5-5|TRBD2|TRBJ2-1|-
TGTGCCAGCAGCTTGATGGCGGGGGGCGAGTACAATGAGCAGTTCTTC
CASSLMAGGEYNEQFF
>TRBV6-5|TRBD1|TRBJ1-2|-
TGTGCCAGCAGTAAGGACAGGGGGCGTGTTGGAGGCTACACCTTC
CASSKDRGRVGGYTF
>TRBV4-1|TRBD1|TRBJ1-5|-
TGCGCCAGCAGTAGGACAGGGGATCAGCCCCAGCATTTT
CASSRTGDQPQHF
>TRBV28|-|TRBJ1-4|-
TGTGCCAGCAGTTCCGGACAGCCCGGAACTAATGAAAAACTGTTTTTT
CASSSGQPGTNEKLFF
>TRBV28|TRBD1|TRBJ2-5|-
TGTGCCAGCAGTCTAGGGACAGAGATGTACCAAGAGACCCAGTACTTC
CASSLGTEMYQETQYF
>TRBV7-9|TRBD1|TRBJ2-2|-
TGTGCCAGCAGCCCAAGGACAGGGGGCGCAGGCGGGGAGCTGTTTTTT
CASSPRTGGAGGELFF
>TRBV19|-|TRBJ1-1|once
TGTGCCAGTAGTATAGGCCAGGGGATTACTGAAGCTTTCTTT
CASSIGQGITEAFF
>TRBV28|-|TRBJ2-7|once
TGTGCCAGCAGGGGACTCGGGACTCCCAGCTCCTACGAGCAGTACTTC
CASRGLGTPSSYEQYF
>TRBV12-3/TRBV12-4|-|TRBJ1-2|-
TGTGCCAGCAGTTTGGGGGGGCTTGGCTACACCTTC
CASSLGGLGYTF
>TRBV19|-|TRBJ2-3|once
TGTGCCAGTAGAGCCAACAGGGCTACAGATACGCAGTATTTT
CASRANRATDTQYF
>TRBV28|-|TRBJ1-2|-
TGTGCCAGCAGTCCTAAAATTAAGGCAGGGCATGGCTACACCTTC
CASSPKIKAGHGYTF
>TRBV28|-|TRBJ1-2|once
TGTGCCAGCAGTTTATCTCAGAATGGCTATGGCTACACCTTC
CASSLSQNGYGYTF
>TRBV18|-|TRBJ2-1|-
TGTGCCAGCTCACAACGGGTCTTTAATGAGCAGTTCTTC
CASSQRVFNEQFF
>TRBV15|-|TRBJ1-2|-
TGTGCCACCAGCAGAGATCGGGGATACGGCTACACCTTC
CATSRDRGYGYTF
>TRBV4-3|TRBD2|TRBJ2-1|-
TGCGCCAGCAGCCAAGACCTAGCGGAATACAATGAGCAGTTCTTC
CASSQDLAEYNEQFF
>TRBV19|-|TRBJ2-3|-
TGTGCCAGTAGTATAGCGGGTGCAGATACGCAGTATTTT
CASSIAGADTQYF
>TRBV28|TRBD1|TRBJ1-2|-
TGTGCCAGCAGTTTAGAGGGACAGGGAAGGGGCTACACCTTC
CASSLEGQGRGYTF
>TRBV5-6|TRBD1|TRBJ1-5|-
TGTGCCAGCAGCTTGTTGGCAGGGGGCGATCAGCCCCAGCATTTT
CASSLLAGGDQPQHF
>TRBV10-3|TRBD1|TRBJ2-1|-
TGTGCCATCAATACAGGGGCCAGCTACAATGAGCAGTTCTTC
CAINTGASYNEQFF
>TRBV3-1/TRBV3-2|-|TRBJ1-2|-
TGTGCCAGCAGCCAAGATCTTCGGGGAAACTATGGCTACACCTTC
CASSQDLRGNYGYTF